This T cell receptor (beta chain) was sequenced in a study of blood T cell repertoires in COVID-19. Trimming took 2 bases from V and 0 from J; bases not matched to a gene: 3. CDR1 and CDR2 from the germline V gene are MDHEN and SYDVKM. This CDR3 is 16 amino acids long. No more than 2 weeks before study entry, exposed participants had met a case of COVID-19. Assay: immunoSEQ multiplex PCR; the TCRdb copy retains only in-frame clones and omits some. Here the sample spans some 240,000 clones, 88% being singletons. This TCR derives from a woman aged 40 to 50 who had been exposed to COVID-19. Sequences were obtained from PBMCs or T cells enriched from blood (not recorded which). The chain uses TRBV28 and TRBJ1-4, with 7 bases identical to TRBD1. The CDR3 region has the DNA TGTGCCAGCAGTTTAGGACAGGTAGCAACTAATGAAAAACTGTTTTTT. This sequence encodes CASSLGQVATNEKLFF. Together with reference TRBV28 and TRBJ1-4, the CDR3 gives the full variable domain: DVKVTQSSRYLVKRTGEKVFLECVQDMDHENMFWYRQDPGLGLRLIYFSYDVKMKEKGDIPEGYSVSREKKERFSLILESASTNQTSMYLCASSLGQVATNEKLFFGSGTQLSVL.